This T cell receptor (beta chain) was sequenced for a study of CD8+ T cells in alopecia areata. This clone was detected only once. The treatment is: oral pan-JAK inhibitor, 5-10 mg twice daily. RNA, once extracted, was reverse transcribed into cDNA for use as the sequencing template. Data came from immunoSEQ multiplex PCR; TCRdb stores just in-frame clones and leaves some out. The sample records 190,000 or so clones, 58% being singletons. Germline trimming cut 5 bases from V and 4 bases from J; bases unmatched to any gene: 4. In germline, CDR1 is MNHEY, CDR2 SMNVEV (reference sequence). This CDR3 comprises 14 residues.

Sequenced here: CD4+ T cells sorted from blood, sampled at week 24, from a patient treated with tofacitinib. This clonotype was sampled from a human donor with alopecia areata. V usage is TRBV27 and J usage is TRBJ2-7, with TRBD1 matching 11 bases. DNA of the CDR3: TGTGCCAGCAGTCCGGGGACAGGGGGGTACGAGCAGTACTTC. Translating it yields CASSPGTGGYEQYF.